A selection of T cell receptor beta chains follows, all from one sample in a study of cytomegalovirus exposure and HLA in healthy donors. Generated by immunoSEQ multiplex PCR, the TCRdb table keeps only in-frame clones and is missing some. The sample includes tens of thousands of clones, approximately 70% of them seen just once. Input material: PBMCs. Every receptor here comes from a man aged 18 to 30 in good health and CMV-seronegative. The CDR3 runs from the conserved cysteine through the conserved F or W. D genes are given only for firm matches. Clone size is shown for a subset of rows, as once, few, many or a class of expanded clone.

clone_size j_call d_call v_call cdr3_nt cdr3_aa
- TRBJ2-6 TRBD1 TRBV5-8 TGTGCCAGCAGCTTGGGGGACAGGGGTTTCTCTGGGGCCAACGTCCTGACTTTC CASSLGDRGFSGANVLTF
- TRBJ1-2 TRBD1 TRBV28 TGTGCCAGCAGGACGACAGGGACGCAGGGCTACACCTTC CASRTTGTQGYTF
- TRBJ2-1 TRBD1 TRBV13 TGTGCCAGCAGCTATGCCCTCCCGGGACAGGGTTCCTACAATGAGCAGTTCTTC CASSYALPGQGSYNEQFF
- TRBJ1-5 - TRBV6-5 TGTGCCAGCAGCGGGACTTGGGGTGGCAATCAGCCCCAGCATTTT CASSGTWGGNQPQHF
- TRBJ2-7 - TRBV4-1 TGCGCCAGCAGCCAAGTTCCGGGAACCTACGAGCAGTACTTC CASSQVPGTYEQYF
- TRBJ2-5 - TRBV5-1 TGCGCCAGCAGCCCAACTAAAGAGACCCAGTACTTC CASSPTKETQYF
- TRBJ2-7 TRBD1 TRBV27 TGTGCCAGCAGTTTATCGGGACAGGGCAACGAGCAGTACTTC CASSLSGQGNEQYF
- TRBJ2-7 TRBD1 TRBV6-5 TGTGCCAGCAGTTACTCGGCCGGGACAGGAGCCTCATGGTACTTC CASSYSAGTGASWYF
few TRBJ1-5 TRBD1 TRBV28 TGTGCCGCAGGGGGTCAGCCCCAGCATTTT CAAGGQPQHF
- TRBJ1-2 TRBD1 TRBV5-1 TGCGCCAGCGCCCCGGAGGGGACAGGCTATGGCTACACCTTC CASAPEGTGYGYTF
- TRBJ2-1 - TRBV28 TGTGCCAGCAGTTTAGTGGCATTGGCAACCAATGAGCAGTTCTTC CASSLVALATNEQFF
- TRBJ2-1 - TRBV4-3 TGCGCCAGCAGCCAAGGAGGGCCTAGCGAGTACTCAAGCTCCTACAATGAGCAGTTCTTC CASSQGGPSEYSSSYNEQFF
- TRBJ1-1 - TRBV2 TGTGCCAGCAGTAATCTCGCGACAGAGAACACTGAAGCTTTCTTT CASSNLATENTEAFF
- TRBJ1-6 - TRBV28 TGTGCCAGCAGGATAGGGAGAAGATCACCCCTCCACTTT CASRIGRRSPLHF
few TRBJ2-3 TRBD1 TRBV4-3 TGCGCCAGCAGCCAAGCCTCCCGACAGGGGATGGTGAATACGCAGTATTTT CASSQASRQGMVNTQYF
- TRBJ1-6 - TRBV28 TGTGCCAGCAGTGGCCCGGGGCCCCTCCACTTT CASSGPGPLHF
- TRBJ1-4 - TRBV2 TGTGCCAGCAGTGAAGATGAGGGGAGGTCTAATGAAAAACTGTTTTTT CASSEDEGRSNEKLFF
- TRBJ1-6 TRBD1 TRBV5-1 TGCGCCAGCAGCGCACCATCCCGGGACAGTCCTCGAAATTCACCCCTCCACTTT CASSAPSRDSPRNSPLHF
- TRBJ2-3 TRBD1 TRBV5-4 TGTGCCAGCAGCTTGGGGACAGGGGAAATTTGGGGCACAGATACGCAGTATTTT CASSLGTGEIWGTDTQYF
- TRBJ1-2 - TRBV7-9 TGTGCCAGCAGCCCAACGACAGGAGGCTATGGCTACACCTTC CASSPTTGGYGYTF
- TRBJ2-7 - TRBV5-4 TGTGCCAGCAGCTCATTAGAAAACGAGCAGTACTTC CASSSLENEQYF
- TRBJ2-7 - TRBV6-1 TGTGCCAGCAGTGAAACAACCGGGACTTTTACCTCTCGTAAAGAGCAGTACTTC CASSETTGTFTSRKEQYF
- TRBJ1-4 TRBD1 TRBV9 TGTGCCAGCAGCGTAGGGGGGACAGGGTCGAGTAAACTGTTTTTT CASSVGGTGSSKLFF
- TRBJ2-5 - TRBV4-1 TGCGCCAGCAGCCAAGGCGGGCCCCAAGAGACCCAGTACTTC CASSQGGPQETQYF
- TRBJ1-4 - TRBV7-9 TGTGCCAGCAGCCTTCGGGACTCGGAGGATGAAAAACTGTTTTTT CASSLRDSEDEKLFF
- TRBJ2-2 TRBD1 TRBV4-3 TGCGCCAGCAGCCGAGAGACAGGGGTGAACACCGGGGAGCTGTTTTTT CASSRETGVNTGELFF
- TRBJ1-1 TRBD1 TRBV25-1 TGTGCCAGCAGTGAATCAGGGGGCACTGAAGCTTTCTTT CASSESGGTEAFF
- TRBJ2-1 TRBD1 TRBV7-6 TGTGCCAGCAGCCTAGGGACAGGGAATGAGCAGTTCTTC CASSLGTGNEQFF
- TRBJ2-1 TRBD2 TRBV5-1 TGCGCCACCTCGACTAGCGGGAGCAACGAGCAGTTCTTC CATSTSGSNEQFF
- TRBJ2-2 - TRBV29-1 TGCAGCGTTGAAGGCGTCGGGGTACCCGGGGAGCTGTTTTTT CSVEGVGVPGELFF
- TRBJ2-5 - TRBV30 TGTGCCTGGAGTGTGGGGGCGTTGGAGACCCAGTACTTC CAWSVGALETQYF
- TRBJ2-1 TRBD2 TRBV19 TGTGCCAGTAGTATTCCGACTAGCGGGACTAGTGAGCAGTTCTTC CASSIPTSGTSEQFF
few TRBJ1-2 - TRBV27 TGTGCCAGCAGTTTAGTTCCGACAGTCTATGGCTACACCTTC CASSLVPTVYGYTF
- TRBJ2-6 - TRBV30 TGTGCAGTGGTACTCTCTGGGGCCAACGTCCTGACTTTC CAVVLSGANVLTF
- TRBJ1-2 - TRBV29-1 TGCAGCGCTGGGCCAAGGGGGAACTATGGCTACACCTTC CSAGPRGNYGYTF
few TRBJ1-1 - TRBV5-1 TGCGCCAGCAGCCCGGAGACAGGAAGGACTGAAGCTTTCTTT CASSPETGRTEAFF
few TRBJ2-1 - TRBV11-2 TGTGCCAGCAGCTTAGTGCATCTAGTTAACAATGAGCAGTTCTTC CASSLVHLVNNEQFF
- TRBJ1-2 - TRBV28 TGTGCCAGCAGTTCGCCAGGGAGGAACGGCTACACCTTC CASSSPGRNGYTF
- TRBJ1-5 TRBD1 TRBV4-1 TGCGCCAGCAGCCAGATAGGACAGGGGGGTCAGCCCCAGCATTTT CASSQIGQGGQPQHF
- TRBJ1-4 - TRBV4-3 TGCGCCAGCAGCCCCGGTGGGTCCCAGGGGGAAAAACTGTTTTTT CASSPGGSQGEKLFF